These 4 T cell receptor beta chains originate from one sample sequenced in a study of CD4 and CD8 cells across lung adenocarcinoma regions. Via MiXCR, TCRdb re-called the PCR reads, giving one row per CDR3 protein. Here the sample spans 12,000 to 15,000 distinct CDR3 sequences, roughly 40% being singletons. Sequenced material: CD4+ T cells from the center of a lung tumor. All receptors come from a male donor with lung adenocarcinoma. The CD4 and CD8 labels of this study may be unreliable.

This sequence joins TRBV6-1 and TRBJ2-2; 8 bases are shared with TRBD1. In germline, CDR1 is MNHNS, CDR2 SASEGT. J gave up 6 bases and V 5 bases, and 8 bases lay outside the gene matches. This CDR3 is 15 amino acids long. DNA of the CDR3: TGTGCCAGCAGTCCCCGGACAGGGATGGCCGGGGAGCTGTTTTTT. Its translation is CASSPRTGMAGELFF.

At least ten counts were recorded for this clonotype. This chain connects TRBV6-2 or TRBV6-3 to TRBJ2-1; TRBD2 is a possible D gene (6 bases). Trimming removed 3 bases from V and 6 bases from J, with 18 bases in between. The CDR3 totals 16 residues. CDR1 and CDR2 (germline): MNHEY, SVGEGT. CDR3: CASSYWRGSAGNEQFF. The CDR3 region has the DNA TGTGCCAGCAGTTATTGGAGGGGTTCCGCTGGCAATGAGCAGTTCTTC.

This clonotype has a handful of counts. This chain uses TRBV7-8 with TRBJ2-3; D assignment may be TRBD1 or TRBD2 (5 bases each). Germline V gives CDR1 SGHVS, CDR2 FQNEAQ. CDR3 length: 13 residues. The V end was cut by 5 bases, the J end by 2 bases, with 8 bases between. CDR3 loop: CASSPGTTDTQYF. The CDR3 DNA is TGTGCCAGCAGCCCAGGGACCACAGATACGCAGTATTTT.

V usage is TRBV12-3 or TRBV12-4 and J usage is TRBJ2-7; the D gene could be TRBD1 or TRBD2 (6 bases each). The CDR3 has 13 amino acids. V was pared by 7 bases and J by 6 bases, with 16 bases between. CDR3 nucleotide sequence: TGTGCCAGCACTCCCCCCGGGGGCGGCGAGCAGTACTTC. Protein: CASTPPGGGEQYF.